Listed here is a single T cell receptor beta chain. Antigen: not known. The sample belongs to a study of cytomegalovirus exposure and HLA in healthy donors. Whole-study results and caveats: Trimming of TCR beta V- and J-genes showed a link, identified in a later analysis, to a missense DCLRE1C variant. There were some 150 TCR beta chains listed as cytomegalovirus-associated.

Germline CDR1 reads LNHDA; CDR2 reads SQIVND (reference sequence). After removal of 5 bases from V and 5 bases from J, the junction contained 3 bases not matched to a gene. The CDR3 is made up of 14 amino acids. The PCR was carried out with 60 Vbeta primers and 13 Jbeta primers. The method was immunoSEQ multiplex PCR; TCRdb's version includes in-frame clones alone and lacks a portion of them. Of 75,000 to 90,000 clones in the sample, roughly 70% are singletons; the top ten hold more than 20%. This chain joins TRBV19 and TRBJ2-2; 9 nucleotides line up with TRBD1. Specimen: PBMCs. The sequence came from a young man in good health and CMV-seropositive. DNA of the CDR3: TGTGCCAGTAGTGGGGGACAGGGAACCGGGGAGCTGTTTTTT. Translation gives CASSGGQGTGELFF. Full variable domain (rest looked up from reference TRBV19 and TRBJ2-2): DGGITQSPKYLFRKEGQNVTLSCEQNLNHDAMYWYRQDPGQGLRLIYYSQIVNDFQKGDIAEGYSVSREKKESFPLTVTSAQKNPTAFYLCASSGGQGTGELFFGEGSRLTVL.